Detailed here is one T cell receptor (beta chain). What it binds is unknown. The data were obtained in a study of cytomegalovirus exposure and HLA in healthy donors. Both 60 Vbeta primers and 13 Jbeta primers went into the PCR. Generated by immunoSEQ multiplex PCR, the TCRdb table keeps only in-frame clones and is missing some. The sample table sets out more than 110,000 clones. CDR3 length: 15 amino acids. Germline lookup yields CDR1 SEHNR and CDR2 FQNEAQ (reference sequence). Between the trimmed V and J ends, which lost 1 base and 2 bases, there was a span of 12 bases. The study, taken as a whole, reports: According to the study, some 160 TCR beta chains were cytomegalovirus-associated. The presence/absence work took it that sequencing depth was about the same across donors. Immune exposure information available was restricted to CMV serostatus. CMV antigen specificity was confirmed in vitro for a few CMV-associated chains.

This sequence originates from a man aged 40-49 years in good health and CMV-seronegative. The V and J genes are TRBV7-9 and TRBJ2-7; D is undetermined. The sequenced sample consisted of PBMCs. The CDR3 protein is CASSLGAEETYEQYF. The CDR3 DNA sequence: TGTGCCAGCAGCTTAGGGGCAGAAGAAACCTACGAGCAGTACTTC.